One TCR beta chain is described in this entry. The antigen is undetermined. This entry is derived from a study of T cell repertoires in cytomegalovirus infection. From the reads, TCRdb called clonotypes with MiXCR, one entry per CDR3 protein. This sample has about 310,000 distinct CDR3 sequences, with around 25% found just once. V was pared by 1 base and J by 2 bases, with 8 bases of the junction left unmatched. The CDR3 has 18 amino acids. Germline V gene data show CDR1 as LGHDT and CDR2 as YNNKEL (reference sequence). The source of this sequence is a human donor in good health (CMV status not recorded). Some clones in this sample may be carry-over from other donors' samples. The chain links TRBV3-1 to TRBJ2-2, with 9 bases matching TRBD2. The input for sequencing was cultured PBMCs, taken from culture after CMV antigen stimulation. CDR3 in amino acids: CASSQVGLAPENTGELFF. The DNA of the CDR3 is TGTGCCAGCAGCCAAGTCGGACTAGCGCCTGAAAACACCGGGGAGCTGTTTTTT.